The rows below give T cell receptor beta chains drawn from one sample of a study of cytomegalovirus exposure and HLA in healthy donors. This table comes from immunoSEQ multiplex PCR, and its TCRdb copy is limited to in-frame clones, with some not included. The sample records some 190,000 clones, 65% to 90% being singletons. The material sequenced was PBMCs. These receptors all come from a woman in her thirties in good health and CMV-seronegative. The conserved cysteine and the conserved F or W are not part of the CDR3 here. Fields, in order: J gene, V gene, CDR3 protein.

TRBJ2-7 TRBV7-2 ASSQWRDLLY
TRBJ2-5 TRBV14 ASSQGWRGHQETQY
TRBJ2-1 TRBV7-3 ASSSQGGRNEQF
TRBJ1-1 TRBV7-3 ASSLTGNTEAF
TRBJ1-2 TRBV5-1 ASSQGSHGYT
TRBJ2-1 TRBV19 ASSIGQYNEQF
TRBJ2-3 TRBV9 ASSPQGSADTQY
TRBJ1-2 TRBV7-2 ASRPPGRDGYT
TRBJ2-2 TRBV5-1 ASSPGTGILNTGELF
TRBJ2-3 TRBV6-1 ASSDGGTADTQY
TRBJ1-2 TRBV28 ASSLYPDRGHGYT
TRBJ1-5 TRBV30 AWSGRAPRAGQPQH
TRBJ2-5 TRBV2 ASSDAGAPQETQY
TRBJ1-3 TRBV2 ASSPNSGNTIY
TRBJ2-7 TRBV9 ASSVSSGTIYEQY
TRBJ2-1 TRBV27 ASSLSTGGEQF
TRBJ2-7 TRBV29-1 SVGAGGYEQY
TRBJ2-1 TRBV7-9 ASSSTSGRVYNEQF
TRBJ2-7 TRBV2 ASGVEGGTYEQY
TRBJ2-7 TRBV19 ASSMGRGYNEQY
TRBJ2-3 TRBV13 ASSRTAGGTDTQY
TRBJ2-3 TRBV20-1 SARLLDTQY
TRBJ2-7 TRBV15 ATSRDYPGAGEQY
TRBJ2-7 TRBV11-2 ASRVAGGGYEQY
TRBJ2-1 TRBV2 ASSERVGSYNEQF
TRBJ2-2 TRBV28 ASGLQGDTGELF
TRBJ2-7 TRBV20-1 SARGETGVY
TRBJ2-7 TRBV7-2 ASSLVGGVGYEQY
TRBJ1-2 TRBV5-4 ASSPDREGGYT
TRBJ2-1 TRBV5-8 ASSSRDRGRGEQF
TRBJ1-2 TRBV27 ASSLYRGNGYGYT
TRBJ2-3 TRBV6-5 ASSLGPSLADTQY
TRBJ2-3 TRBV13 ATPGSGSGTDTQY
. TRBV2 ASSEKLAGGYEQY
TRBJ2-2 TRBV7-3 ASRGGVHTGELF
TRBJ2-7 TRBV6-5 ASSRRGYYEQY
TRBJ1-5 TRBV6-5 ASSPGTTINQPQH
TRBJ2-5 TRBV7-6 ASSLDLAGGLQETQY
TRBJ2-1 TRBV7-9 ASRAGTSGYNEQF
TRBJ1-2 TRBV21-1 ATQGGGHYGYT
TRBJ2-2 TRBV6-6 ASRDRDRGPGELF
TRBJ2-1 TRBV5-1 ASSLEPGQYNEQF
TRBJ2-1 TRBV13 ASSSSPSGYNEQF
TRBJ2-2 TRBV10-1 ASSLSTGELF
TRBJ2-3 TRBV28 ASSSRDRGTDTQY
TRBJ2-1 TRBV5-6 ASSNPGTGRYNEQF
TRBJ2-1 TRBV7-6 ASSLSGTPGRKQF
TRBJ2-1 TRBV29-1 SVVGDNEQF
TRBJ2-7 TRBV6-1 ASSARDSAYEQY
TRBJ2-7 TRBV25-1 ASRPKVGTGIDEQY
TRBJ1-4 TRBV5-4 ASSLETGVQGEKLF